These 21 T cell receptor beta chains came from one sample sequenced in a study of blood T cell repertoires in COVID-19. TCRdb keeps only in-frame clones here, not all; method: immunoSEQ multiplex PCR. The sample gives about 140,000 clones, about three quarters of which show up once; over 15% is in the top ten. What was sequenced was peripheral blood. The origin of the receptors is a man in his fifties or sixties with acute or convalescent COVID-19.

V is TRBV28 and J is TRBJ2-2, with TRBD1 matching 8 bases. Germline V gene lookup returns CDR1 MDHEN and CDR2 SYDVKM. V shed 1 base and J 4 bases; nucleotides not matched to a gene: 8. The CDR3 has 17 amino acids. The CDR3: CASSLYPVGTGTGELFF. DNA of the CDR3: TGTGCCAGCAGTTTATATCCCGTCGGGACAGGCACCGGGGAGCTGTTTTTT.

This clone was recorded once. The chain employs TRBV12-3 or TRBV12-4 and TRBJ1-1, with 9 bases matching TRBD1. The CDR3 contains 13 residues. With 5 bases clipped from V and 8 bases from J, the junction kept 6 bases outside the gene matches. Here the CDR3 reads CASSRTGGSEAFF. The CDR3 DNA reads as TGTGCCAGCAGTCGTACAGGGGGCTCCGAAGCTTTCTTT.

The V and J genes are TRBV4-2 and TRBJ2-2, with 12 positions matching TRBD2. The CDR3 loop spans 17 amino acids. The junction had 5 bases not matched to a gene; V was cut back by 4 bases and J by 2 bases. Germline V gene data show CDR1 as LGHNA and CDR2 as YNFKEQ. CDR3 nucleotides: TGTGCCAGCAGCCCCAGGACTAGCGGGGTAAACACCGGGGAGCTGTTTTTT. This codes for CASSPRTSGVNTGELFF.

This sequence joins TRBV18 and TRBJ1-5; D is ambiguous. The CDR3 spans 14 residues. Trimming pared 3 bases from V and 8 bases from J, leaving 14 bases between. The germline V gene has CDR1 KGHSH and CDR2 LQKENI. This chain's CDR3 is CASSPGLTDEPQHF. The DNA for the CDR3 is TGTGCCAGCTCACCGGGCTTGACCGATGAGCCCCAGCATTTT.

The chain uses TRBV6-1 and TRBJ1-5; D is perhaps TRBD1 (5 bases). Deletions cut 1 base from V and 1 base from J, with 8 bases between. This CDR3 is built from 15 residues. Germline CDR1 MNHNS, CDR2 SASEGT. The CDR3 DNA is TGTGCCAGCAGTGAAGTTACAGGAAGCAATCAGCCCCAGCATTTT. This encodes CASSEVTGSNQPQHF.

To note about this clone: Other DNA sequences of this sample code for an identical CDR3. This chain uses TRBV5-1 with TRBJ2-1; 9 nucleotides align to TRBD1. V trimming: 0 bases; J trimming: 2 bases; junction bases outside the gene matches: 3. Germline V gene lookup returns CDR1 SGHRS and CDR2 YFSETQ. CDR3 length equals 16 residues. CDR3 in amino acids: CASSLGGTGTYNEQFF. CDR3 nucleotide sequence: TGCGCCAGCAGCTTGGGGGGGACAGGGACCTACAATGAGCAGTTCTTC.

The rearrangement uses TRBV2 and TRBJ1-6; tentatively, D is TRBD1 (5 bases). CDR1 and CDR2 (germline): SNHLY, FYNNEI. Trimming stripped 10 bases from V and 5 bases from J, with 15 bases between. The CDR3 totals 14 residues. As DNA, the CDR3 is TGTGCCACCCAAGGGAGGGGAAATAATTCACCCCTCCACTTT. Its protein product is CATQGRGNNSPLHF.

CDR3 residues: CASSSTSGGTRETQYF. The CDR3 nucleotides are TGTGCCAGCAGCTCTACTAGCGGGGGGACGAGGGAGACCCAGTACTTC. This chain connects TRBV11-2 to TRBJ2-5; TRBD2 matches 12 bases. J was trimmed by 5 bases and V by 4 bases; bases with no gene match: 8. This CDR3 has 16 amino acids. Germline V lookup: CDR1 SGHAT, CDR2 FQNNGV.

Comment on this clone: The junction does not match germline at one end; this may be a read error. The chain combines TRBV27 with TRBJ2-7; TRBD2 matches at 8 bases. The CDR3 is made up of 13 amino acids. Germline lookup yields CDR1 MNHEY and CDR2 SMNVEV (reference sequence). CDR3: CASSLNRGGSPDF. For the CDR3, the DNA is TGTGCCAGCAGTTTAAATCGGGGGGGGTCTCCGGACTTC.

The CDR3 protein is CASSSWEGRTEAFF. CDR3 sequence (DNA): TGTGCCAGTAGTTCCTGGGAGGGGAGGACTGAAGCTTTCTTT. The chain recombines TRBV19 with TRBJ1-1; TRBD1 is a possible D gene (5 bases). The CDR3 consists of 14 residues. V gave up 5 bases and J gave up 5 bases, with 15 bases separating them. The germline V gene has CDR1 LNHDA and CDR2 SQIVND (reference sequence). The complete variable domain, with remaining parts taken from reference TRBV19 and TRBJ1-1, reads DGGITQSPKYLFRKEGQNVTLSCEQNLNHDAMYWYRQDPGQGLRLIYYSQIVNDFQKGDIAEGYSVSREKKESFPLTVTSAQKNPTAFYLCASSSWEGRTEAFFGQGTRLTVV.

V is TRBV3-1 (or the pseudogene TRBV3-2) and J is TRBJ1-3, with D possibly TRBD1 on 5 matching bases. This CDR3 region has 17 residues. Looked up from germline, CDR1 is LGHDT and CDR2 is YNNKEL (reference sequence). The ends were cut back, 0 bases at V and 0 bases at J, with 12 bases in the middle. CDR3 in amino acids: CASSQDRDYYSGNTIYF. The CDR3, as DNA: TGTGCCAGCAGCCAAGACAGGGACTATTACTCTGGAAACACCATATATTTT.

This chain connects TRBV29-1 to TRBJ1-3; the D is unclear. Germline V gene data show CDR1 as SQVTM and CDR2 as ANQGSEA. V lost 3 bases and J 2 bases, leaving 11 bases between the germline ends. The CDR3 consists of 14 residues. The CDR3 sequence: CSVETRKTGNTIYF. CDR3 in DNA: TGCAGCGTTGAGACCAGGAAAACTGGAAACACCATATATTTT.

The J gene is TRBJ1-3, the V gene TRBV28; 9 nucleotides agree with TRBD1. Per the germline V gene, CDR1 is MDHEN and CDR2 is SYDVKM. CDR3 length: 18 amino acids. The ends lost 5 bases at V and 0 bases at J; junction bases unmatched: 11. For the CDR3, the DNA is TGTGCCAGCAGTCAGAGACAGGGGGTCATCCTCTCTGGAAACACCATATATTTT. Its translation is CASSQRQGVILSGNTIYF.

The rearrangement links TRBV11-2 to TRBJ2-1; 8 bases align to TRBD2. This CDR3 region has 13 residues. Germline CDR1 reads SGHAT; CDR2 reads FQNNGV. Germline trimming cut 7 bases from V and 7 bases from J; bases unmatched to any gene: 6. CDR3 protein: CASITGGRNEQFF. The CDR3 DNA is TGTGCCAGCATAACGGGGGGGCGGAATGAGCAGTTCTTC. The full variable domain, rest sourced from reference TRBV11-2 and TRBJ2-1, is EAGVAQSPRYKIIEKRQSVAFWCNPISGHATLYWYQQILGQGPKLLIQFQNNGVVDDSQLPKDRFSAERLKGVDSTLKIQPAKLEDSAVYLCASITGGRNEQFFGPGTRLTVL.

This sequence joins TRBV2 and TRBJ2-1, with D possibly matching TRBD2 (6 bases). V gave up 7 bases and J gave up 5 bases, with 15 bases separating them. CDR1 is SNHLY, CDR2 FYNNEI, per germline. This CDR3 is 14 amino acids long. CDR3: CASNIGGANNEQFF. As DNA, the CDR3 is TGTGCCAGCAACATCGGCGGGGCAAACAATGAGCAGTTCTTC.

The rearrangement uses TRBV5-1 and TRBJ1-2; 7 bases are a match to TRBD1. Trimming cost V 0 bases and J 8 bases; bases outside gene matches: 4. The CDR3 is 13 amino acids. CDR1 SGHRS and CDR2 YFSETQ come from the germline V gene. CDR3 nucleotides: TGCGCCAGCAGCTTGGGTCAGGGGGTAGGCTACACCTTC. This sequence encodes CASSLGQGVGYTF.

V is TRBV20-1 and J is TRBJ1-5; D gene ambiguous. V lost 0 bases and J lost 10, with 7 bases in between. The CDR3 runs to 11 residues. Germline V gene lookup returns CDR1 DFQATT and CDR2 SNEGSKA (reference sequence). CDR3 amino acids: CSARDRGPQHF. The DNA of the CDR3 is TGCAGTGCTAGAGATAGAGGTCCCCAGCATTTT.

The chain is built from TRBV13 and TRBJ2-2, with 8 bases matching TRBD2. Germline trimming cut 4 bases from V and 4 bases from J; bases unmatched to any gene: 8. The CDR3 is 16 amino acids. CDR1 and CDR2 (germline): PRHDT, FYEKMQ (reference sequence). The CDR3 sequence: CASSSLAGGLTGELFF. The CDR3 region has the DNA TGTGCCAGCAGCTCCCTTGCGGGGGGTCTCACCGGGGAGCTGTTTTTT. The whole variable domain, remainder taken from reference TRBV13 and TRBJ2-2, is AAGVIQSPRHLIKEKRETATLKCYPIPRHDTVYWYQQGPGQDPQFLISFYEKMQSDKGSIPDRFSAQQFSDYHSELNMSSLELGDSALYFCASSSLAGGLTGELFFGEGSRLTVL.

CDR3 sequence reads: CASSLARTGRNQETQYF. CDR3 nucleotides: TGTGCCAGCAGCTTAGCCCGGACAGGGAGGAACCAAGAGACCCAGTACTTC. This chain uses TRBV7-8 with TRBJ2-5, with 8 bases that match TRBD1. The trim removed 0 bases at V and 0 bases at J, leaving 6 bases unmatched. The CDR3 totals 17 residues. Germline V lookup: CDR1 SGHVS, CDR2 FQNEAQ.

CDR3 nucleotides: TGTGCCAGTAGACAGGGTGTAGTAGATACGCAGTATTTT. Residues: CASRQGVVDTQYF. The rearrangement links TRBV3-1 (or the pseudogene TRBV3-2) to TRBJ2-3; 7 bases fit TRBD1. The CDR3 covers 13 residues. Germline V gene lookup returns CDR1 LGHDT and CDR2 YNNKEL (reference sequence). The V gene end was trimmed by 9 bases and the J gene end by 5 bases; junction bases not matched to a gene: 8.

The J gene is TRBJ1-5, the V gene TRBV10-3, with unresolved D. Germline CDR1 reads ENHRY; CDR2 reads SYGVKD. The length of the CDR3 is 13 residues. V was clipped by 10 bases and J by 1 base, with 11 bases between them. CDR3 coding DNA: TGTGCCACCGGGGAGAGGAGCAATCAGCCCCAGCATTTT. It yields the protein CATGERSNQPQHF.